This TCR beta chain was found in a study of blood T cell repertoires in COVID-19. Study as a whole: Acute and convalescent COVID-19 specimens originated in the United States, Italy and Spain. The analysed material was cDNA or gDNA that came from T cells, B-cell-depleted T cells, or PBMCs.

Under the authors' procedure: Reference gene primer amplification gave estimated nucleated cell counts. The method was immunoSEQ multiplex PCR; TCRdb's version includes in-frame clones alone and lacks a portion of them. V and J calls and clone size are those listed in that table; D and trimming were worked out from the DNA. The repertoire has some 160,000 clones, 88% of them found once; the top ten carry approximately 2.1%. Trimming cost V 4 bases and J 0 bases; bases outside gene matches: 14. Germline CDR1 reads SGHNT; CDR2 reads YYREEE (reference sequence). The CDR3 is 18 amino acids. Sequencing input: peripheral blood. The origin of this receptor is a man aged 45-65 years who had recovered from COVID-19. The chain recombines TRBV5-4 with TRBJ1-2; 8 positions match TRBD1. CDR3 residues: CASSPYGQGGESNYGYTF. In DNA, the CDR3 is TGTGCCAGCAGCCCCTATGGACAGGGAGGAGAATCTAACTATGGCTACACCTTC.